This TCR beta chain derives from a study of OX40 agonist ivuxolimab in advanced cancers. Study background: Subjects had a mean age of 60 years, with a range of 23 to 79; less than 90% were male. Previous treatment with anti-PD-1, anti-PD-L1 or anti-CTLA-4 therapy was allowed; more than 35% had received some.

This clone was seen only a few times. The target antigen is unknown. Profiled with immunoSEQ multiplex PCR; TCRdb holds only in-frame clones, not every one. This sample has approximately 25,000 clones, with 75% to 80% found just once. Study-wide results and limits: Blood T cells, both CD4+ and CD8+, expanded clonally by week 6 at 0.1 to 3.0 mg/kg. Clonal expansion in partial responders at 0.1-3.0 mg/kg ranked among the lowest.

This CDR3 comprises 17 residues. Germline V gives CDR1 SEHNR, CDR2 FQNEAQ (reference sequence). J lost 8 bases, V lost 4 bases, and 9 bases had no gene match. The sequence was collected from an adult with an advanced solid tumor such as melanoma, head and neck, liver or kidney cancer. The sample here was CD4+ or CD8+ T cells sorted from blood, taken in a trial of the OX40 agonist ivuxolimab. J is TRBJ1-6 and V is TRBV7-9, with TRBD1 identical over 12 bases. In nucleotides, the CDR3 is TGTGCCAGCAGCTCCGGTGGGACAGGGGGCTCGGATTCACCCCTCCACTTT. It specifies CASSSGGTGGSDSPLHF. Combining the CDR3 with reference TRBV7-9 and TRBJ1-6 gives the whole variable domain DTGVSQNPRHKITKRGQNVTFRCDPISEHNRLYWYRQTLGQGPEFLTYFQNEAQLEKSRLLSDRFSAERPKGSFSTLEIQRTEQGDSAMYLCASSSGGTGGSDSPLHFGNGTRLTVT.